Sequencing of this TCR beta chain was carried out in a study of long-term antiretroviral therapy in people with HIV. Study observations and caveats: Across all time points, the repertoire was dominated by clones that expanded before ART.

With 6 bases clipped from V and 8 bases from J, the junction kept 10 bases outside the gene matches. The CDR3 covers 15 residues. Per germline, CDR1 KGHSH and CDR2 LQKENI. Sequencing used immunoSEQ v3.0 at survey level. TCRdb's table, derived via immunoSEQ multiplex PCR, lists solely in-frame clones and lacks some. Counted here are fewer than 30,000 clones, over 80% occurring once; the ten biggest clones make up 8% to 10%. About this clone: Its antigen is unknown.

This chain connects TRBV18 to TRBJ1-6, with TRBD1 identical over 7 bases. Sequenced here: unsorted PBMCs, sampled 2.8 years after starting antiretroviral therapy. This TCR derives from a young man with HIV. CDR3 residues: CASSRRAGGDSPLHF. CDR3 in DNA: TGTGCCAGCTCCAGGCGCGCAGGGGGGGATTCACCCCTCCACTTT.